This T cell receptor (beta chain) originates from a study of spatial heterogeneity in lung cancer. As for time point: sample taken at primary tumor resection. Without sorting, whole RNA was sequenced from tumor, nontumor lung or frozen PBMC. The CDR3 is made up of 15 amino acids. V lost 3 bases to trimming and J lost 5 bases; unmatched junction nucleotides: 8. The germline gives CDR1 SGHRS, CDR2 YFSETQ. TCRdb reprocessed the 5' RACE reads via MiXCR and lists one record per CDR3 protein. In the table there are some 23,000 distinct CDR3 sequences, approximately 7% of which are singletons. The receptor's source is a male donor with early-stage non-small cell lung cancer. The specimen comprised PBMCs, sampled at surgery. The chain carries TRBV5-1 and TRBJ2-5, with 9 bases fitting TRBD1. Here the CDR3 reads CASSSTGGVGETQYF. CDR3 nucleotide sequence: TGCGCCAGCAGCTCCACAGGGGGCGTAGGGGAGACCCAGTACTTC.